Following are 17 T cell receptor beta chains from one sample sequenced in a study of blood T cells in healthy people across ages (dated by TCRdb to the mid-2010s). Library construction relied on 5' RACE. The sample was run on an Illumina HiSeq 2500. A second PCR of about 6 to 12 cycles was performed with a sample-barcoded 5' primer and a J-beta primer mix. TCRdb reprocessing: public reads trimmed at Q25 with fastp, clones called with MiXCR, in-frame beta chains kept. Entries that share a CDR3 protein sequence are merged under the most common genes and DNA. A total of approximately 1.5 million distinct CDR3 sequences appear in this sample, around 35% of them only once. The ten biggest clones cover roughly 12% of the sample. The sequenced sample consisted of blood. These receptors were obtained from a woman in her twenties or thirties in good health.

J is TRBJ2-7 and V is TRBV20-1; weak D call: TRBD2 (5 bases). The CDR3 is 14 residues long. Germline assignment: CDR1 DFQATT and CDR2 SNEGSKA (reference sequence). The V end was cut by 6 bases, the J end by 3 bases, with 18 bases between. The CDR3 sequence: CSALWTLGSYEQYF. Written as DNA, the CDR3 is TGCAGTGCCCTCTGGACCCTGGGGAGCTACGAGCAGTACTTC.

This clonotype occurred many times. V gene TRBV20-1 combines with J gene TRBJ1-5, with 8 bases aligning to TRBD1. V gave up 1 base and J gave up 1 base; unmatched junction bases: 0. Per the germline V gene, CDR1 is DFQATT and CDR2 is SNEGSKA (reference sequence). The length of the CDR3 is 14 residues. The CDR3 DNA reads TGCAGTGCTAGAGGGACAGGGAGCAATCAGCCCCAGCATTTT. It is translated as CSARGTGSNQPQHF.

This chain joins TRBV6-1 and TRBJ2-5, with D maybe TRBD1 (6 bases). V was cut by 4 bases and J by 1 base, with 25 bases left in between. Germline V gene data show CDR1 as MNHNS and CDR2 as SASEGT. The CDR3 covers 19 residues. CDR3 bases: TGTGCCAGCAGTGGAGGCCGGCGGATATTGACAGGAGGCCAAGAGACCCAGTACTTC. It translates to CASSGGRRILTGGQETQYF.

This clonotype was counted a few times. J is TRBJ1-2 and V is TRBV2; D unresolved. With 6 bases removed from V and 4 bases from J, the gap between germline ends came to 6 bases. The CDR3 is 11 amino acids. Germline loops: CDR1 SNHLY, CDR2 FYNNEI. The CDR3 bases are TGTGCCAGCAGGGGTGCCTATGGCTACACCTTC. Translating it yields CASRGAYGYTF.

This clonotype appeared a few times. The gene calls are TRBV7-9 and TRBJ1-2, with D uncertain. Germline CDR1 and CDR2: SEHNR and FQNEAQ (reference sequence). V was cut by 2 bases and J by 7 bases, with 17 bases left in between. CDR3 size: 15 residues. CDR3 region: CASSLPAGPYSGYTF. The CDR3 DNA reads as TGTGCCAGCAGCTTACCGGCCGGACCCTATAGTGGCTACACCTTC.

V and J are TRBV20-1 and TRBJ2-2; 7 nucleotides align to TRBD2. Germline V gives CDR1 DFQATT, CDR2 SNEGSKA (reference sequence). The CDR3 extends over 15 amino acids. CDR3 sequence: CSLPRPSGEHGELFF. In DNA form, the CDR3 reads TGCAGCCTACCCCGGCCTAGCGGAGAACACGGGGAGCTGTTTTTT.

J is TRBJ2-3 and V is TRBV5-1; a possible D gene is TRBD1 (5 bases). Germline V CDR1 and CDR2: SGHRS, YFSETQ. Trimming removed 4 bases from V and 6 bases from J, with 15 bases in between. The CDR3 has 14 amino acids. CDR3 sequence (DNA): TGCGCCAGCAGCCCCTGGACACTCGGGGATACGCAGTATTTT. Protein sequence: CASSPWTLGDTQYF.

The rearrangement uses TRBV28 and TRBJ2-1; 7 bases line up with TRBD1. Germline CDR1 reads MDHEN; CDR2 reads SYDVKM. CDR3 length: 17 amino acids. With 5 bases clipped from V and 3 bases from J, the junction kept 13 bases outside the gene matches. The CDR3 spells CASSPWTGDIHYNEQFF. The CDR3 DNA follows: TGTGCCAGCAGTCCCTGGACAGGAGACATCCACTACAATGAGCAGTTCTTC.

The chain uses TRBV9 and TRBJ2-5; the match to TRBD2 covers 7 bases. CDR3 size: 14 residues. Germline CDR1 SGDLS, CDR2 YYNGEE. The J segment lost 3 bases and the V segment lost 4 bases, leaving 6 bases of the junction unmatched. CDR3 coding DNA: TGTGCCAGCAGCCCCATCGGGGGGAAAGAGACCCAGTACTTC. Translated, it gives CASSPIGGKETQYF.

This chain uses TRBV28 with TRBJ2-2; D might be TRBD1 or TRBD2, each matching 5 bases. V gave up 8 bases and J gave up 6 bases, with 13 bases separating them. This CDR3 spans 13 amino acids. Germline CDR1 reads MDHEN; CDR2 reads SYDVKM. The CDR3 loop is CASERGYPGELFF. In nucleotides, the CDR3 is TGTGCCAGCGAGAGGGGATATCCCGGGGAGCTGTTTTTT.

The chain employs TRBV6-6 and TRBJ1-4, with 7 positions matching TRBD1. This CDR3 comprises 15 residues. Unmatched junction bases numbered 8, after V lost 5 bases and J lost 5 bases. The germline V gene encodes CDR1 MNHNY and CDR2 SVGAGI (reference sequence). The CDR3 protein is CASSPEGASNEKLFF. CDR3 DNA sequence: TGTGCCAGCAGTCCTGAGGGGGCCAGCAATGAAAAACTGTTTTTT.

The chain carries TRBV3-1 and TRBJ2-7; TRBD1 might be the D (6 bases). The J call could be wrong; TRBJ2-5 is a better fit for the DNA end. The CDR3 extends over 13 amino acids. Per the germline V gene, CDR1 is LGHDT and CDR2 is YNNKEL (reference sequence). The CDR3 spells CASSPLQGQTQYF. CDR3 nucleotide sequence: TGTGCCAGCAGCCCTTTACAGGGACAGACCCAGTACTTC.

The chain couples TRBV27 to TRBJ2-1; D perhaps matches TRBD2 (6 bases). Germline CDR1 is MNHEY and CDR2 is SMNVEV (reference sequence). V lost 10 bases to trimming and J lost 2 bases, with 15 bases between them. The CDR3 consists of 14 residues. The CDR3 DNA follows: TGTGCCATTCTTAGCGGAGACCCCTACAATGAGCAGTTCTTC. Translating gives CAILSGDPYNEQFF.

The chain is built from TRBV5-1 and TRBJ1-1; TRBD1 might be the D (5 bases). The CDR3 is 13 residues long. The germline CDR1 and CDR2 sequences are SGHRS and YFSETQ. The germline V and J ends were trimmed by 0 bases and 6 bases, with 9 bases remaining between them. CDR3 region: CASSLAGRPEAFF. CDR3 bases: TGCGCCAGCAGCTTGGCAGGGCGCCCTGAAGCTTTCTTT.

The V call is TRBV24-1, the J call TRBJ2-1; 12 bases align to TRBD2. Germline CDR1 KGHDR, CDR2 SFDVKD. The CDR3 spans 17 residues. J gave up 5 bases and V 1 base, and 5 bases lay outside the gene matches. CDR3 sequence reads: CATSDFLTSGSDNEQFF. The CDR3 DNA follows: TGTGCCACCAGTGATTTCTTGACTAGCGGGAGTGACAATGAGCAGTTCTTC.

V gene TRBV7-3 combines with J gene TRBJ2-2; D ambiguous. V gave up 4 bases and J gave up 5 bases, with 14 bases separating them. The CDR3 has 15 amino acids. Germline V gene lookup returns CDR1 SGHTA and CDR2 FQGTGA. CDR3: CASSSGPYATGELFF. As DNA, the CDR3 is TGTGCCAGCAGCTCCGGACCTTACGCGACCGGGGAGCTGTTTTTT.

The CDR3, as DNA: TGTGCCAGCATTAACTGGGGGGGAGGACAAGAACATGACTACACCTTC. Protein: CASINWGGGQEHDYTF. The chain combines TRBV5-6 with TRBJ1-2; TRBD1 might be the D (5 bases). Germline-derived CDR1 and CDR2 are SGHDT and YYEEEE. V was clipped by 6 bases and J by 10 bases, with 28 bases between them. The CDR3 loop spans 16 amino acids.